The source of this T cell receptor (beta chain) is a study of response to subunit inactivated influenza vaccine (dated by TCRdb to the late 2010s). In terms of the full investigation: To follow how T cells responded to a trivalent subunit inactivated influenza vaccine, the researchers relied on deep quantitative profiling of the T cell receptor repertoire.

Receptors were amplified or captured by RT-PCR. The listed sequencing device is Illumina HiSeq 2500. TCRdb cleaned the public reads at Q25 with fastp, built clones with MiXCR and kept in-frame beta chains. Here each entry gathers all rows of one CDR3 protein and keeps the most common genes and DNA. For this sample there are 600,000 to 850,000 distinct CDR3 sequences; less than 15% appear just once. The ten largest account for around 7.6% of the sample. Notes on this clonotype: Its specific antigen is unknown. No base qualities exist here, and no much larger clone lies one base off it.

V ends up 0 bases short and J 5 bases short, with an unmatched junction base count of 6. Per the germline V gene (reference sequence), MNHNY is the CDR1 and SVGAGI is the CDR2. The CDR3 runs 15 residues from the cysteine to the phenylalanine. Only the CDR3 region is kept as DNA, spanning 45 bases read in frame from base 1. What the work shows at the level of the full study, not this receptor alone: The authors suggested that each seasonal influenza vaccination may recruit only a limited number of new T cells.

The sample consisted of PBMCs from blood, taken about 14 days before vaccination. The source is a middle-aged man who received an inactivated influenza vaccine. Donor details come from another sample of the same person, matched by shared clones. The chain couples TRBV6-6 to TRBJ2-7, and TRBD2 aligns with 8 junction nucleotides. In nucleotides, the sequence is TGTGCCAGCAGTTACTCGTTCGGGAGGGAACACGAGCAGTACTTC. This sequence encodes CASSYSFGREHEQYF.